The sequence of this TCR beta chain was determined in a study of CD4 T cells in relation to SARS-CoV-2 and coronaviruses. A word on this clone: Its specificity is not known.

Produced via immunoSEQ multiplex PCR; TCRdb's table is partial and in-frame only. The sample carries 20,000 to 25,000 clones, more than 70% recorded once. CD4+ T cells from unexposed donors were obtained before the COVID-19 pandemic (2011-2018). Isolation of CD4+ T cells took place after around eleven days in culture. Testing used SARS-CoV-2 S/N and four cold-coronavirus spikes on unexposed-donor CD4+ T cells, cells permitting. Cultures received half-medium IL-2 refreshes on days 3 and 7. Looked up from germline, CDR1 is GTSNPN and CDR2 is SVGIG (reference sequence). This CDR3 has 11 amino acids. Deletions cut 1 base from V and 5 bases from J, with 6 bases between.

This chain links TRBV30 with TRBJ2-7; D gene ambiguous. The specimen sequenced was CD4+ T cells from PBMCs, cultured in vitro. This receptor was identified in a human donor in good health. The CDR3: CAWSGRNEQYF. The CDR3 region has the DNA TGTGCCTGGAGTGGAAGGAACGAGCAGTACTTC.